Listed here are 21 T cell receptor beta chains from one sample, sequenced in a study of blood T cell repertoires in COVID-19 (dated by TCRdb to 2018 to 2020). Library creation used the immunoSEQ multiplex PCR assay. Here the immuneACCESS table is served through TCRdb, limited to in-frame sequences with V and J called. Missing clones are a known gap in these copies; in checked studies unresolved V genes cover under half, and the rest lacks a known reason. This sample comprises a few hundred thousand clones, roughly nine tenths of them detected only once. 0.9% to 1.1% of the sample belongs to the ten largest clones. The sequenced material came from PBMCs or T cells enriched from blood (not recorded which). The receptor source for this set is a man aged 18 to 29 who had recovered from COVID-19.

The rearrangement links TRBV5-1 to TRBJ1-6; 7 bases match TRBD1. There are 16 residues in the CDR3. Germline loops: CDR1 SGHRS, CDR2 YFSETQ. J gave up 3 bases and V 3 bases, and 6 bases lay outside the gene matches. The CDR3 reads CASSWRDSGYNSPLHF. In DNA form, the CDR3 reads TGCGCCAGCAGCTGGAGGGACAGCGGCTATAATTCACCCCTCCACTTT.

CDR3 coding DNA: TGTGCCAGCAGCGAGACAGGTCTGGGAACAGATACGCAGTATTTT. As protein: CASSETGLGTDTQYF. The chain employs TRBV5-6 and TRBJ2-3; perhaps TRBD1 as D (6 bases). Germline lookup yields CDR1 SGHDT and CDR2 YYEEEE. The germline V and J ends were trimmed by 4 bases and 3 bases, with 15 bases remaining between them. The CDR3 length is 15 residues.

The chain links TRBV28 to TRBJ1-6, with D maybe TRBD1 (5 bases). V shed 11 bases and J shed 8 bases, with 16 bases lying between them. This CDR3 has 13 residues. Germline V gene data show CDR1 as MDHEN and CDR2 as SYDVKM. The CDR3 DNA follows: TGTGCCTCCCGGGCCGTAGGGGATTCACCCCTCCACTTT. Its translation: CASRAVGDSPLHF.

The chain is built from TRBV5-1 and TRBJ2-5; TRBD2 matches at 12 bases. The CDR3 loop spans 16 amino acids. Germline V lookup: CDR1 SGHRS, CDR2 YFSETQ. Trimming took 0 bases from V and 4 from J; bases not matched to a gene: 4. The CDR3 is CASSLASGGAGETQYF. The CDR3 nucleotides are TGCGCCAGCAGCTTGGCTAGCGGGGGGGCCGGAGAGACCCAGTACTTC.

For the CDR3, the DNA is TGTGCCACCAGTGATTCAACAGGGACGAATGAAAAACTGTTTTTT. Amino acid sequence: CATSDSTGTNEKLFF. The chain employs TRBV24-1 and TRBJ1-4; weak D call: TRBD1 (6 bases). Germline V gene lookup returns CDR1 KGHDR and CDR2 SFDVKD. The CDR3 runs 15 residues. Between the trimmed V and J ends, which lost 2 bases and 5 bases, there was a span of 11 bases.

This clone has a count of ten or more. J is TRBJ2-1 and V is TRBV10-3; 8 bases are shared with TRBD2. Germline lookup yields CDR1 ENHRY and CDR2 SYGVKD. The CDR3 runs 16 residues. J gave up 7 bases and V 3 bases, and 11 bases lay outside the gene matches. CDR3 region: CAISESGGGLRNEQFF. Written as DNA, the CDR3 is TGTGCCATCAGTGAATCGGGAGGGGGATTAAGAAATGAGCAGTTCTTC.

About this clone: The junction differs from germline at one of its ends, possibly a read error. CDR3 region: CASRLAGSGRPSTDTQYF. CDR3 nucleotides: TGTGCCAGCAGATTAGCTGGTAGCGGGAGGCCTAGCACAGATACGCAGTATTTT. This chain uses TRBV7-8 with TRBJ2-3, with TRBD2 matching over 10 bases. Germline CDR1 and CDR2: SGHVS and FQNEAQ. The CDR3 extends over 18 amino acids.

The chain has TRBV7-5 and TRBJ1-2; TRBD1, as called in the table, went unchecked against the DNA. TRBV7-5 is annotated as a pseudogene. The CDR3 is 12 residues long. The CDR3 spells CARSLASYGYTF. DNA of the CDR3: TGTGCCAGAAGCTTAGCCAGCTATGGCTACACCTTC.

V gene TRBV10-3 combines with J gene TRBJ2-2; 9 nucleotides line up with TRBD1. Germline trimming cut 6 bases from V and 6 bases from J; bases unmatched to any gene: 8. CDR1 is ENHRY and CDR2 is SYGVKD in the germline V gene. CDR3 length: 15 residues. The CDR3 spells CAISQDRGGAGELFF. The CDR3 DNA reads TGTGCCATCAGCCAGGACAGGGGTGGAGCCGGGGAGCTGTTTTTT.

The chain combines TRBV6-5 with TRBJ2-5; TRBD2 matches 10 bases. Germline CDR1 and CDR2: MNHEY and SVGAGI. V dropped 8 bases and J dropped 1; count of bases not matched to a gene: 4. The CDR3 consists of 14 residues. The DNA for the CDR3 is TGTGCCAGCGGCCTAGCGGGGGTCCAAGAGACCCAGTACTTC. Its translation is CASGLAGVQETQYF.

This clone was counted a single time. The chain recombines TRBV2 with TRBJ1-3, with TRBD1 matching 7 bases. V shed 7 bases and J 8 bases; nucleotides not matched to a gene: 8. The CDR3 length is 13 residues. The germline V gene encodes CDR1 SNHLY and CDR2 FYNNEI. For the CDR3, the DNA is TGTGCCAGCACTAAGGGGACAGCGGACACCATATATTTT. The encoded protein is CASTKGTADTIYF.

The CDR3 is CASSDPTGQGDSNQPQHF. The CDR3 DNA is TGTGCCAGCAGTGACCCCACGGGACAGGGAGATAGCAATCAGCCCCAGCATTTT. The chain links TRBV6-4 to TRBJ1-5; 9 nucleotides align to TRBD1. In germline, CDR1 is MRHNA, CDR2 SNTAGT. V lost 2 bases to trimming and J lost 0 bases; unmatched junction nucleotides: 8. The CDR3 sequence is 18 residues long.

This rearrangement joins TRBV7-3 to TRBJ2-1; TRBD2 matches 8 bases. Trimming cost V 3 bases and J 5 bases; bases outside gene matches: 3. The CDR3 covers 14 residues. Germline V lookup: CDR1 SGHTA, CDR2 FQGTGA. This chain's CDR3 is CASSFSGEHNEQFF. The DNA of the CDR3 is TGTGCCAGCAGCTTTAGCGGGGAACACAATGAGCAGTTCTTC.

This clone appeared a single time. The rearrangement joins TRBV7-2 to TRBJ2-5, with 7 bases that match TRBD2. The length of the CDR3 is 12 residues. V dropped 5 bases and J dropped 4; count of bases not matched to a gene: 1. Per germline, CDR1 SGHTA and CDR2 FQGNSA. CDR3 residues: CASSGTTETQYF. CDR3 in DNA: TGTGCCAGCAGCGGGACTACAGAGACCCAGTACTTC.

CDR3 loop: CASSQRGQGMNTEAFF. CDR3 DNA sequence: TGCGCCAGCAGCCAAAGGGGACAGGGTATGAACACTGAAGCTTTCTTT. The chain has TRBV4-1 and TRBJ1-1; 9 bases match TRBD1. From germline, CDR1 is MGHRA and CDR2 YSYEKL. J lost 0 bases, V lost 2 bases, and 4 bases had no gene match. CDR3 length equals 16 residues.

The chain employs TRBV5-5 and TRBJ2-7, with a possible D match to TRBD1 (7 bases). The CDR3 has 15 residues. The V end was cut by 3 bases, the J end by 0 bases, with 13 bases between. The germline gives CDR1 SGHKS, CDR2 YYEKEE (reference sequence). CDR3 bases: TGTGCCAGCAGCTGGGCGGGACAGAGCTCCTACGAGCAGTACTTC. Amino acid sequence: CASSWAGQSSYEQYF.

The chain uses TRBV10-3 and TRBJ2-3; 7 nucleotides align to TRBD2. CDR1 is ENHRY, CDR2 SYGVKD, per germline. V lost 7 bases, J lost 2 bases, and 6 bases stayed unmatched. The CDR3 extends over 14 amino acids. The CDR3 nucleotides read TGTGCCATCAAGGCTAGCGGCCCCACAGATACGCAGTATTTT. It specifies CAIKASGPTDTQYF.

The V call is TRBV5-1, the J call TRBJ2-1; no firm D call. Germline CDR1 is SGHRS and CDR2 is YFSETQ. With 0 bases removed from V and 5 bases from J, the gap between germline ends came to 6 bases. This CDR3 is built from 13 residues. The CDR3 coding sequence is TGCGCCAGCAGCTTGGCAGTCAACAATGAGCAGTTCTTC. Amino acids: CASSLAVNNEQFF.

The rearrangement links TRBV6-2 or TRBV6-3 to TRBJ2-1; D may be TRBD1 (7 bases). Trimming took 2 bases from V and 0 from J, leaving 20 bases between them. Germline V gene lookup returns CDR1 MNHEY and CDR2 SVGEGT. The CDR3 spans 19 residues. The CDR3 DNA reads as TGTGCCAGCAGTTACCGTGGACAGGTAGGGACTGGCTCCTACAATGAGCAGTTCTTC. This sequence encodes CASSYRGQVGTGSYNEQFF.

This clone was detected once. The rearrangement links TRBV12-3 or TRBV12-4 to TRBJ1-6; D gene uncertain. The CDR3 runs to 12 residues. Trimming shortened V by 3 bases and J by 11 bases, and 8 bases separated the two germline ends. The CDR3 coding sequence is TGTGCCAGCAGTTTTGAGGTGCCACCCCTCCACTTT. It yields the protein CASSFEVPPLHF.

This clone was recorded once. The chain couples TRBV7-8 to TRBJ2-5; 7 bases map to TRBD2. CDR3 size: 16 residues. After removal of 1 base from V and 4 bases from J, the junction contained 9 bases not matched to a gene. Germline V gene data show CDR1 as SGHVS and CDR2 as FQNEAQ. The chain's CDR3 is CASSLVGGEGAETQYF. CDR3 DNA sequence: TGTGCCAGCAGCTTAGTGGGCGGGGAGGGCGCAGAGACCCAGTACTTC. Full variable domain (missing parts from reference TRBV7-8 and TRBJ2-5): GAGVSQSPRYKVAKRGQDVALRCDPISGHVSLFWYQQALGQGPEFLTYFQNEAQLDKSGLPSDRFFAERPEGSVSTLKIQRTQQEDSAVYLCASSLVGGEGAETQYFGPGTRLLVL.